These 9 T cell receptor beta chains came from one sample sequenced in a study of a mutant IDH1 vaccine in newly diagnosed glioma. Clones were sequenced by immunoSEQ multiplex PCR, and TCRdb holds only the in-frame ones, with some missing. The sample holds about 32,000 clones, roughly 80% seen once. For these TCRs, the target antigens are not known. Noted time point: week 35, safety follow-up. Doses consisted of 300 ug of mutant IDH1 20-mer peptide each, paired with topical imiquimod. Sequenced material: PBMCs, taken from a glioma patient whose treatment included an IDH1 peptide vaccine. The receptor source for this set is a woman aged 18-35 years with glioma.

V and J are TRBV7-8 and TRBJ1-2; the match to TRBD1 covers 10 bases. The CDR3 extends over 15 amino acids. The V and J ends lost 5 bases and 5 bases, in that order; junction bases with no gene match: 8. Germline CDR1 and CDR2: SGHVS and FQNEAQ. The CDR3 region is CASSPRGDRGYGYTF. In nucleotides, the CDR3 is TGTGCCAGCAGCCCACGGGGGGACAGGGGATATGGCTACACCTTC.

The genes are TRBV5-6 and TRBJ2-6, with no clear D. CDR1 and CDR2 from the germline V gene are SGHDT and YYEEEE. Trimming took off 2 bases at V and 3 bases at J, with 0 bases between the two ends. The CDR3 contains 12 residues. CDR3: CASSFGANVLTF. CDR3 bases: TGTGCCAGCAGCTTTGGGGCCAACGTCCTGACTTTC.

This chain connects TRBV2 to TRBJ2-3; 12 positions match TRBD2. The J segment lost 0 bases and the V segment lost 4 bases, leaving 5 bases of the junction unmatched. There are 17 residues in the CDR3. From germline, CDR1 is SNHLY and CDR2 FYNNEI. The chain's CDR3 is CASSGLAGGRSTDTQYF. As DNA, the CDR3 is TGTGCCAGCAGTGGGCTAGCGGGGGGGCGGAGCACAGATACGCAGTATTTT.

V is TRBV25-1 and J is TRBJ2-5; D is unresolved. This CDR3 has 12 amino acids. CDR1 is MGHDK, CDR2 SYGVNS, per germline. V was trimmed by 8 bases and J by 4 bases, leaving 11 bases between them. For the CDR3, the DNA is TGTGCCAGCGGAAGAGTAGGAGAGACCCAGTACTTC. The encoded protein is CASGRVGETQYF. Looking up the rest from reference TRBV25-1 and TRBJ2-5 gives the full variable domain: EADIYQTPRYLVIGTGKKITLECSQTMGHDKMYWYQQDPGMELHLIHYSYGVNSTEKGDLSSESTVSRIRTEHFPLTLESARPSHTSQYLCASGRVGETQYFGPGTRLLVL.

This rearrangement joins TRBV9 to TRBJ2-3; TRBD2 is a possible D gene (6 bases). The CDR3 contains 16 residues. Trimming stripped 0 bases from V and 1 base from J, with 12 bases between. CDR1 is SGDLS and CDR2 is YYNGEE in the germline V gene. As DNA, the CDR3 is TGTGCCAGCAGCGTAGGGGAGCGGAGGGGCACAGATACGCAGTATTTT. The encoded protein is CASSVGERRGTDTQYF.

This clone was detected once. The CDR3 reads CASSPRGGTVNYGYTF. As DNA, the CDR3 is TGTGCCAGCTCACCAAGAGGGGGGACTGTTAACTATGGCTACACCTTC. The V gene is TRBV18, the J gene TRBJ1-2; D possibly corresponds to TRBD1 (6 bases). In germline, CDR1 is KGHSH, CDR2 LQKENI. V was clipped by 2 bases and J by 1 base, with 14 bases between them. The CDR3 sequence is 16 residues long.

CDR3 protein: CASSFLRQQETQYF. CDR3 DNA: TGTGCCAGCAGCTTTCTGCGACAGCAAGAGACCCAGTACTTC. This chain joins TRBV7-9 and TRBJ2-5, with D possibly TRBD1 on 5 matching bases. Germline V gene sequence: CDR1 SEHNR, CDR2 FQNEAQ (reference sequence). The CDR3 consists of 14 residues. V lost 3 bases, J lost 2 bases, and 10 bases lay in between.

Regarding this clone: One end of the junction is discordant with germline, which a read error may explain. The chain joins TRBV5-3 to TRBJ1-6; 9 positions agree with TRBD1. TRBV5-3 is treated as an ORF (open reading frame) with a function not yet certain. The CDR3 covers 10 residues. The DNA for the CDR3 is TGTGCCAGAAGCCGGGACAGGGTCCCGTTT. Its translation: CARSRDRVPF.

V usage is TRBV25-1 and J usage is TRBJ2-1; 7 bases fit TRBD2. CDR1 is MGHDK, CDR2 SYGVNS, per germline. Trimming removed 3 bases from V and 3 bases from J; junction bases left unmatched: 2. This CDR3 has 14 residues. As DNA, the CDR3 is TGTGCCAGCAGTGATGGGACTAACTACAATGAGCAGTTCTTC. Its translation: CASSDGTNYNEQFF.